Here is one T cell receptor beta chain with its context. The data were taken from a study of blood T cell repertoires in COVID-19. The V end was cut by 6 bases, the J end by 1 base, with 10 bases between. This CDR3 contains 15 residues. Germline CDR1 and CDR2: SEHNR and FQNEAQ (reference sequence). This table comes from immunoSEQ multiplex PCR, and its TCRdb copy is limited to in-frame clones, with some not included. In the table there are tens of thousands of clones, 89% of which are singletons. The sequence was obtained from a man aged 70 or older with active or convalescent COVID-19. The V call is TRBV7-9, the J call TRBJ1-6; D perhaps matches TRBD1 (6 bases). Sequencing was done on a sample of peripheral blood. CDR3 coding DNA: TGTGCCAGCAGTACAGGGCGATCCTATAATTCACCCCTCCACTTT. It codes for CASSTGRSYNSPLHF.